This entry concerns a single T cell receptor (beta chain). Its specificity is not known. The data belong to a study of shared clonotypes between healthy human individuals. The study, taken as a whole, reports: In a few donors, around 5% of naive CD4 clonotypes appeared in common.

On sorted subsets, replicate PCRs used roughly 190 ng DNA, or 31,000 or so T cell genomes. Clones were read by immunoSEQ multiplex PCR, and TCRdb kept only the in-frame ones, dropping some. The sample contains some 660,000 clones, about 80% of which appear only once. Sequencing was done on a sample of memory CD4+ T cells sorted from blood. Subset denoted: CD45RA-negative fraction. The TCR originated in a woman aged 30 to 39 in good health.

CDR3: CASSLLGGSGGYTF. The CDR3 bases are TGTGCCAGCAGTTTACTGGGGGGTTCGGGTGGCTACACCTTC. The chain couples TRBV28 to TRBJ1-2; perhaps TRBD1 as D (5 bases). V shed 2 bases and J shed 7 bases, with 14 bases lying between them. Germline CDR1 and CDR2: MDHEN and SYDVKM. CDR3 size: 14 residues.